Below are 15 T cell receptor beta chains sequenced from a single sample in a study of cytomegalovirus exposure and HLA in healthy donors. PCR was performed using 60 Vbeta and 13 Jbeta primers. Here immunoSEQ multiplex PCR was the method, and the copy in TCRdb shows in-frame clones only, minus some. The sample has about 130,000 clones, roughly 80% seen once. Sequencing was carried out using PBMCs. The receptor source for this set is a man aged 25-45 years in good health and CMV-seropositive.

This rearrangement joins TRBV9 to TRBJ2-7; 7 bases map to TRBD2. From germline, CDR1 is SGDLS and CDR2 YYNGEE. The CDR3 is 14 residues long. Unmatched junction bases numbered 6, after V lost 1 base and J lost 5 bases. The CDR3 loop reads CASSVRWEGNEQYF. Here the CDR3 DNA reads TGTGCCAGCAGCGTAAGGTGGGAGGGGAACGAGCAGTACTTC.

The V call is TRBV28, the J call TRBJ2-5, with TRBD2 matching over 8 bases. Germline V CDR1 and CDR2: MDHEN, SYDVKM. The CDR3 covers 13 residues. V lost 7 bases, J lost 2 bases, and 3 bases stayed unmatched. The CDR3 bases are TGTGCCAGCATCCCGGGGGGGCAAGAGACCCAGTACTTC. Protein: CASIPGGQETQYF.

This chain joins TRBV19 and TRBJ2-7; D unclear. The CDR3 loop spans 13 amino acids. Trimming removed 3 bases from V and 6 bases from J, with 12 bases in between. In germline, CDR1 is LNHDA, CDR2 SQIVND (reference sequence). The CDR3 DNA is TGTGCCAGTAGTATCCGACTTTCCGGCGAGCAGTACTTC. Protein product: CASSIRLSGEQYF.

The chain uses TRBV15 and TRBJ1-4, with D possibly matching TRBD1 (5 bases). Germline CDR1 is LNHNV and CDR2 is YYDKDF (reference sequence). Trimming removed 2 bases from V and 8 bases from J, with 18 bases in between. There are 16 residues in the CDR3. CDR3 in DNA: TGTGCCACCAGCAGATTGGGCCGGGACTTAGGAGAAAAACTGTTTTTT. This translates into CATSRLGRDLGEKLFF.

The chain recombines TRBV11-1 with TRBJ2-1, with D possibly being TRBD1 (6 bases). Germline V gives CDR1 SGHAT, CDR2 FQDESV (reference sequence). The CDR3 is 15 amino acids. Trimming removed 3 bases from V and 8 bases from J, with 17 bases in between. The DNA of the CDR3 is TGTGCCAGCAGCTTTCGCGCGCGGCCAGGGGATGAGCAGTTCTTC. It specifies CASSFRARPGDEQFF.

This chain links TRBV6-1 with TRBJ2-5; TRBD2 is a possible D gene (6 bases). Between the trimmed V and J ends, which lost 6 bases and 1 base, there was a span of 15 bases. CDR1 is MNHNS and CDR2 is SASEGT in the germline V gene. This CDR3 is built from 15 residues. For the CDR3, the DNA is TGTGCCAGCAGCCAGGAGGGCCTCTTCCAAGAGACCCAGTACTTC. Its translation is CASSQEGLFQETQYF.

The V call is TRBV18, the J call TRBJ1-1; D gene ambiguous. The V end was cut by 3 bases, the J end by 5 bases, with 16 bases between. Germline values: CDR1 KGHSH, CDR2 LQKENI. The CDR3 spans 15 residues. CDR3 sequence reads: CASSPEGPPSTEAFF. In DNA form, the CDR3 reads TGTGCCAGCTCACCTGAGGGCCCCCCAAGTACTGAAGCTTTCTTT. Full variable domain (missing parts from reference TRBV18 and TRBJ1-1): NAGVMQNPRHLVRRRGQEARLRCSPMKGHSHVYWYRQLPEEGLKFMVYLQKENIIDESGMPKERFSAEFPKEGPSILRIQQVVRGDSAAYFCASSPEGPPSTEAFFGQGTRLTVV.

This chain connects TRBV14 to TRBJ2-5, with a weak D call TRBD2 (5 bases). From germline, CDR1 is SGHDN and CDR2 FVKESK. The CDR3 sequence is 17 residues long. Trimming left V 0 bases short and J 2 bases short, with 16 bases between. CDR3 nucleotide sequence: TGTGCCAGCAGCCAAGATGAAAAGCGGTTTCTTCAAGAGACCCAGTACTTC. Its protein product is CASSQDEKRFLQETQYF. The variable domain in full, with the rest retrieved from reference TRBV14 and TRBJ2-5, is EAGVTQFPSHSVIEKGQTVTLRCDPISGHDNLYWYRRVMGKEIKFLLHFVKESKQDESGMPNNRFLAERTGGTYSTLKVQPAELEDSGVYFCASSQDEKRFLQETQYFGPGTRLLVL.

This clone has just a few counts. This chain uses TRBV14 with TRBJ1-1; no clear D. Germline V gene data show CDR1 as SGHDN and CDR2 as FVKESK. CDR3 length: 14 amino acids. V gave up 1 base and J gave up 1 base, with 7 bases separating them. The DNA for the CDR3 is TGTGCCAGCAGCCAAGTAGTCACGAACACTGAAGCTTTCTTT. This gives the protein CASSQVVTNTEAFF.

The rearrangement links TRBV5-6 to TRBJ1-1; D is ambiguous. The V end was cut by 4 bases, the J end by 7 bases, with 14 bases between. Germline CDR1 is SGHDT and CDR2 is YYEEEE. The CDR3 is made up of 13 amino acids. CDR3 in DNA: TGTGCCAGCAGCCCGGGAGGGAGAGGTGAAGCTTTCTTT. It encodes CASSPGGRGEAFF. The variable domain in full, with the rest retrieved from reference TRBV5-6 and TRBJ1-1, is DAGVTQSPTHLIKTRGQQVTLRCSPKSGHDTVSWYQQALGQGPQFIFQYYEEEERQRGNFPDRFSGHQFPNYSSELNVNALLLGDSALYLCASSPGGRGEAFFGQGTRLTVV.

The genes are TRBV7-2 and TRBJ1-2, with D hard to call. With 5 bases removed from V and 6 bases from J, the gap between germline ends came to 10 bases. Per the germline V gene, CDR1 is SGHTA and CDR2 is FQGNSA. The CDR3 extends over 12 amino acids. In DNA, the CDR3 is TGTGCCAGCAGCCTAGAGAGGAATGGCTACACCTTC. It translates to CASSLERNGYTF.

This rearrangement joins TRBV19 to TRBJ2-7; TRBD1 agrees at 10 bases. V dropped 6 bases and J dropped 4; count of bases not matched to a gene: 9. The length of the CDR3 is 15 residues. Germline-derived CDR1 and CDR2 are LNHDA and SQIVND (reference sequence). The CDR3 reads CASSTTGTGAYEQYF. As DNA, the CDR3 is TGTGCCAGTAGCACCACCGGGACAGGGGCATACGAGCAGTACTTC.

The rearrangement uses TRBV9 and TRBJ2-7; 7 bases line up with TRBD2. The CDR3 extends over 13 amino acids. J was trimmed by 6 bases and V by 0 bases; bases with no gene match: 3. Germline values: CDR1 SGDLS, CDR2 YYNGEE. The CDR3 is CASSVGLAREQYF. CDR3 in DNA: TGTGCCAGCAGCGTAGGACTAGCTCGCGAGCAGTACTTC. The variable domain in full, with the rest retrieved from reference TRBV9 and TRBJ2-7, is DSGVTQTPKHLITATGQRVTLRCSPRSGDLSVYWYQQSLDQGLQFLIQYYNGEERAKGNILERFSAQQFPDLHSELNLSSLELGDSALYFCASSVGLAREQYFGPGTRLTVT.

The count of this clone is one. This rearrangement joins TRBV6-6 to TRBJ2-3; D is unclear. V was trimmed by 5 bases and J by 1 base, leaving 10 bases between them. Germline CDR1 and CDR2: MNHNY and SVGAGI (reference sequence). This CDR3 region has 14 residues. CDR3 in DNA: TGTGCCAGCAGTCAATATAGAGGCACAGATACGCAGTATTTT. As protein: CASSQYRGTDTQYF.

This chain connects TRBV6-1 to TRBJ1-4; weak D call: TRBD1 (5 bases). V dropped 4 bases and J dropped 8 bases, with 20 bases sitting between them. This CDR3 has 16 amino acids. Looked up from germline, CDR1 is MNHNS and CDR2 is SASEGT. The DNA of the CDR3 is TGTGCCAGCAGTGGCCCCGCGGGGGGACGGTACGAAAAACTGTTTTTT. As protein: CASSGPAGGRYEKLFF.